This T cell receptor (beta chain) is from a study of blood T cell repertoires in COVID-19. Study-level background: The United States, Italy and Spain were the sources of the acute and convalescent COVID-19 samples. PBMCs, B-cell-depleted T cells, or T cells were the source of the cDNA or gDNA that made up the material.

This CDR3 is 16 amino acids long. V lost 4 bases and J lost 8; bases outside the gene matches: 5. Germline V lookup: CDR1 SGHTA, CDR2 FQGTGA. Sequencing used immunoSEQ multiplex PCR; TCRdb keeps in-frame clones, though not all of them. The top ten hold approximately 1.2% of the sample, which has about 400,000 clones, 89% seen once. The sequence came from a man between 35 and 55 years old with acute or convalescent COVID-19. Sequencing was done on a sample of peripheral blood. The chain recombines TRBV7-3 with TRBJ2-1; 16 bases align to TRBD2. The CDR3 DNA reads TGTGCCAGCAGCTCCCCGGGACTAGCGGGGGGGCATGAGCAGTTCTTC. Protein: CASSSPGLAGGHEQFF.